A selection of T cell receptor beta chains follows, all from one sample in a study of CXCR3-negative and CXCR3-positive naive CD8 T cells. TCRdb re-analyzed the 5' RACE reads; it lists each CDR3 protein once, without DNA. Here the sample table reports more than 50,000 distinct CDR3 sequences. Sample: naive CXCR3- CD8+ T cells from blood. Source of these receptors: a human donor in good health. Some clones in this sample may be carry-over from other donors' samples. The CDR3 runs from the conserved cysteine through the conserved F or W. Only some rows state a clone size, as once, few, many or a class for expanded clones.

v_call: TRBV11-2; j_call: TRBJ2-7; clone_size: -; cdr3_aa: CASSPGPRPYEQYF
v_call: TRBV7-9; j_call: TRBJ2-7; clone_size: -; cdr3_aa: CASSTSGTGNEQYF
v_call: TRBV6-5; j_call: TRBJ2-1; clone_size: -; cdr3_aa: CASSYVGGIEQFF
v_call: TRBV4-1; j_call: TRBJ1-5; clone_size: -; cdr3_aa: CASSPQGSSNQPQHF
v_call: TRBV29-1; j_call: TRBJ2-6; clone_size: -; cdr3_aa: CSVGMGFGANVLTF
v_call: TRBV7-9; j_call: TRBJ1-2; clone_size: -; cdr3_aa: CASSSGTGGIYGYTF
v_call: TRBV5-1; j_call: TRBJ2-1; clone_size: -; cdr3_aa: CASSHGTQYNEQFF
v_call: TRBV3-1; j_call: TRBJ1-5; clone_size: -; cdr3_aa: CASSQGTDYSNQPQHF
v_call: TRBV7-9; j_call: TRBJ2-7; clone_size: -; cdr3_aa: CASSSSADRSETF
v_call: TRBV7-9; j_call: TRBJ1-2; clone_size: -; cdr3_aa: CASSLTGVGLGIEGYTF
v_call: TRBV6-1; j_call: TRBJ2-7; clone_size: -; cdr3_aa: CASLAITAYEQYF
v_call: TRBV6-2/TRBV6-3; j_call: TRBJ2-7; clone_size: -; cdr3_aa: CASSLQGATYEQYF
v_call: TRBV6-6; j_call: TRBJ2-3; clone_size: -; cdr3_aa: CASRAAGGSTDTQYF
v_call: TRBV18; j_call: TRBJ2-1; clone_size: -; cdr3_aa: CASSPPGGPNEQFF
v_call: TRBV6-5; j_call: TRBJ1-1; clone_size: -; cdr3_aa: CASSYGRLDRTEAFF
v_call: TRBV5-1; j_call: TRBJ2-1; clone_size: -; cdr3_aa: CASSLDRGNEQFF
v_call: TRBV15; j_call: TRBJ2-1; clone_size: -; cdr3_aa: CATSRVAGKNFGDQFF
v_call: TRBV4-3; j_call: TRBJ2-7; clone_size: -; cdr3_aa: CASSQDSRSKSYEQYF
v_call: TRBV11-3; j_call: TRBJ2-1; clone_size: -; cdr3_aa: CASSRDRYNEQFF
v_call: TRBV29-1; j_call: TRBJ2-7; clone_size: -; cdr3_aa: CSVEVGTSYEQYF
v_call: TRBV5-1; j_call: TRBJ2-1; clone_size: -; cdr3_aa: CASSSGTGVVVQFF
v_call: TRBV3-1; j_call: TRBJ2-6; clone_size: -; cdr3_aa: CASSQDFSGANVLTF
v_call: TRBV19; j_call: TRBJ2-7; clone_size: -; cdr3_aa: CASSMIISYEQYF
v_call: TRBV6-2/TRBV6-3; j_call: TRBJ2-7; clone_size: -; cdr3_aa: CASGWLTGNYEQYF
v_call: TRBV6-5; j_call: TRBJ1-6; clone_size: -; cdr3_aa: CASSPVSGSNSPLHF
v_call: TRBV6-4; j_call: TRBJ2-5; clone_size: -; cdr3_aa: CASSDGNQETQYF
v_call: TRBV20-1; j_call: TRBJ2-2; clone_size: -; cdr3_aa: CSARDLGRNTGELFF
v_call: TRBV12-3/TRBV12-4; j_call: TRBJ1-2; clone_size: -; cdr3_aa: CASSAGYGYTF
v_call: TRBV28; j_call: TRBJ2-1; clone_size: -; cdr3_aa: CASSLGSKTRYNEQFF
v_call: TRBV9; j_call: TRBJ2-3; clone_size: -; cdr3_aa: CASSEEGGHFTDTQYF
v_call: TRBV6-2/TRBV6-3; j_call: TRBJ1-1; clone_size: -; cdr3_aa: CASSRTALSTEAFF
v_call: TRBV21-1; j_call: TRBJ2-3; clone_size: -; cdr3_aa: CASSKTASGGTDTQYF
v_call: TRBV5-6; j_call: TRBJ1-1; clone_size: -; cdr3_aa: CASGRTGGTEAFF
v_call: TRBV29-1; j_call: TRBJ2-7; clone_size: medium-sized; cdr3_aa: CSVGRRTGVSYEQYF
v_call: TRBV27; j_call: TRBJ2-7; clone_size: -; cdr3_aa: CGSSRKGGGTYEQYF
v_call: TRBV5-6; j_call: TRBJ1-1; clone_size: -; cdr3_aa: CASSFSGTEAFF
v_call: TRBV11-1; j_call: TRBJ2-7; clone_size: -; cdr3_aa: CASSFGTYSYEQYF
v_call: TRBV5-4; j_call: TRBJ1-2; clone_size: -; cdr3_aa: CASSLPRGQVLAFDGYTF
v_call: TRBV15; j_call: TRBJ2-5; clone_size: -; cdr3_aa: CATQIAGGPQETQYF
v_call: TRBV11-2; j_call: TRBJ1-2; clone_size: -; cdr3_aa: CASSQRQGANYGYTF
v_call: TRBV13; j_call: TRBJ2-4; clone_size: -; cdr3_aa: CASSSTMEGQHIQYF
v_call: TRBV3-1; j_call: TRBJ2-7; clone_size: medium-sized; cdr3_aa: CASSQFRQNYEQYF
v_call: TRBV23-1; j_call: TRBJ1-2; clone_size: -; cdr3_aa: CASSHLGPWTGGVHNYGYTF
v_call: TRBV12-3/TRBV12-4; j_call: TRBJ2-7; clone_size: -; cdr3_aa: CASGQVFHEQYF
v_call: TRBV10-3; j_call: TRBJ1-2; clone_size: -; cdr3_aa: CAISPGTANYGYTF
v_call: TRBV7-2; j_call: TRBJ1-5; clone_size: -; cdr3_aa: CASSFINQPQHF
v_call: TRBV4-3; j_call: TRBJ1-1; clone_size: -; cdr3_aa: CASSQDVVRQLNTEAFF
v_call: TRBV5-6; j_call: TRBJ2-5; clone_size: -; cdr3_aa: CASNQRDIQETQYF
v_call: TRBV12-3/TRBV12-4; j_call: TRBJ2-2; clone_size: -; cdr3_aa: CASSLDRTGSTGELFF
v_call: TRBV29-1; j_call: TRBJ2-7; clone_size: -; cdr3_aa: CSVEGHDRYEQYF
v_call: TRBV28; j_call: TRBJ1-3; clone_size: -; cdr3_aa: CASSIGASSGNTIYF
v_call: TRBV6-2/TRBV6-3; j_call: TRBJ2-1; clone_size: -; cdr3_aa: CASSYSGSLGELPVEQFF
v_call: TRBV4-2; j_call: TRBJ1-1; clone_size: -; cdr3_aa: CASSQPGLNTEAFF
v_call: TRBV28; j_call: TRBJ2-2; clone_size: -; cdr3_aa: CASSLGLGQPRYTGELFF
v_call: TRBV10-3; j_call: TRBJ2-7; clone_size: -; cdr3_aa: CAISESRGGYEQYF
v_call: TRBV4-3; j_call: TRBJ1-5; clone_size: -; cdr3_aa: CASSPGQGSNQPQHF
v_call: TRBV7-2; j_call: TRBJ2-3; clone_size: -; cdr3_aa: CASSLTAPTDTQYF